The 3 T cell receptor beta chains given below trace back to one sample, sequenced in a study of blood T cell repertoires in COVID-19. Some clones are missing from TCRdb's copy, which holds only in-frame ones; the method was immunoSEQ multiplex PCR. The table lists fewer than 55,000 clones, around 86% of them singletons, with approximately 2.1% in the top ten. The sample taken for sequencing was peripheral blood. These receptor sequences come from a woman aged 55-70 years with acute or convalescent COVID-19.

In DNA form, the CDR3 reads TGTGCCAGCAGCCGAGGGGAGCAGGGGGCGACTACGTTCTTC. It is translated as CASSRGEQGATTFF. The V and J genes are TRBV9 and TRBJ2-1; TRBD1 agrees at 8 bases. Losses at the gene ends were 4 bases for V and 15 bases for J; bases not matched to a gene: 15. Germline CDR1 and CDR2: SGDLS and YYNGEE. The CDR3 is made up of 14 amino acids.

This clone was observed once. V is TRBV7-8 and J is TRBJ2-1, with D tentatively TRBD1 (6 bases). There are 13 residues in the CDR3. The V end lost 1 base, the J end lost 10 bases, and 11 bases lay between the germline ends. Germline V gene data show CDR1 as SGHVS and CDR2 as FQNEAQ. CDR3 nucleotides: TGTGCCAGCAGCTTAGAACAGGGAAGCGAGCAGTTCTTC. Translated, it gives CASSLEQGSEQFF.

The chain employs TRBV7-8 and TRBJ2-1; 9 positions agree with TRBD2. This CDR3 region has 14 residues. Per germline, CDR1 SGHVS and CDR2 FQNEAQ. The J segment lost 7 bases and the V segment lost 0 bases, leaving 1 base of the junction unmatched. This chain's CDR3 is CASSLAGLANEQFF. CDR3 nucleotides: TGTGCCAGCAGCTTAGCTGGACTAGCGAATGAGCAGTTCTTC.